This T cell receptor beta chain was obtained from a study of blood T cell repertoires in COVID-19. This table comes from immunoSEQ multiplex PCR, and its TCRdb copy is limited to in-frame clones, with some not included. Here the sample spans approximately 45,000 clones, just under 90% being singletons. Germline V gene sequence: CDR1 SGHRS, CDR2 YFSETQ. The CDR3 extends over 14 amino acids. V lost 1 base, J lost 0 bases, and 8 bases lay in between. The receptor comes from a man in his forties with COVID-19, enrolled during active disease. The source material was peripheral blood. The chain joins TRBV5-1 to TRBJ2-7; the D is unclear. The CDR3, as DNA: TGCGCCAGCAGCTTGCGACACCCCTCCTACGAGCAGTACTTC. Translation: CASSLRHPSYEQYF.